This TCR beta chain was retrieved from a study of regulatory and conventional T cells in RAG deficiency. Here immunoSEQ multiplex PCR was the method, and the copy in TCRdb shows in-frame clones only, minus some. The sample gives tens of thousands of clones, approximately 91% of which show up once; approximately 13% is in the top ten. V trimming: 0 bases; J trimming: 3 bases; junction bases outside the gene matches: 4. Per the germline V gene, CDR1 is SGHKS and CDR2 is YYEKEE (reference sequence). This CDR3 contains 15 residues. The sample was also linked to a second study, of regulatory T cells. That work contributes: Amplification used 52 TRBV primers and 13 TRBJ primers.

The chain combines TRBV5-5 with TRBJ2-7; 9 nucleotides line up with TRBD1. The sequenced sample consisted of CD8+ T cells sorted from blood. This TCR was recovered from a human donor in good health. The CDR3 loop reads CASSLDRGRIYEQYF. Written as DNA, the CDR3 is TGTGCCAGCAGCTTGGACAGGGGGCGTATCTACGAGCAGTACTTC. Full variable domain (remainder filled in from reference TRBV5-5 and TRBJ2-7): DAGVTQSPTHLIKTRGQQVTLRCSPISGHKSVSWYQQVLGQGPQFIFQYYEKEERGRGNFPDRFSARQFPNYSSELNVNALLLGDSALYLCASSLDRGRIYEQYFGPGTRLTVT.